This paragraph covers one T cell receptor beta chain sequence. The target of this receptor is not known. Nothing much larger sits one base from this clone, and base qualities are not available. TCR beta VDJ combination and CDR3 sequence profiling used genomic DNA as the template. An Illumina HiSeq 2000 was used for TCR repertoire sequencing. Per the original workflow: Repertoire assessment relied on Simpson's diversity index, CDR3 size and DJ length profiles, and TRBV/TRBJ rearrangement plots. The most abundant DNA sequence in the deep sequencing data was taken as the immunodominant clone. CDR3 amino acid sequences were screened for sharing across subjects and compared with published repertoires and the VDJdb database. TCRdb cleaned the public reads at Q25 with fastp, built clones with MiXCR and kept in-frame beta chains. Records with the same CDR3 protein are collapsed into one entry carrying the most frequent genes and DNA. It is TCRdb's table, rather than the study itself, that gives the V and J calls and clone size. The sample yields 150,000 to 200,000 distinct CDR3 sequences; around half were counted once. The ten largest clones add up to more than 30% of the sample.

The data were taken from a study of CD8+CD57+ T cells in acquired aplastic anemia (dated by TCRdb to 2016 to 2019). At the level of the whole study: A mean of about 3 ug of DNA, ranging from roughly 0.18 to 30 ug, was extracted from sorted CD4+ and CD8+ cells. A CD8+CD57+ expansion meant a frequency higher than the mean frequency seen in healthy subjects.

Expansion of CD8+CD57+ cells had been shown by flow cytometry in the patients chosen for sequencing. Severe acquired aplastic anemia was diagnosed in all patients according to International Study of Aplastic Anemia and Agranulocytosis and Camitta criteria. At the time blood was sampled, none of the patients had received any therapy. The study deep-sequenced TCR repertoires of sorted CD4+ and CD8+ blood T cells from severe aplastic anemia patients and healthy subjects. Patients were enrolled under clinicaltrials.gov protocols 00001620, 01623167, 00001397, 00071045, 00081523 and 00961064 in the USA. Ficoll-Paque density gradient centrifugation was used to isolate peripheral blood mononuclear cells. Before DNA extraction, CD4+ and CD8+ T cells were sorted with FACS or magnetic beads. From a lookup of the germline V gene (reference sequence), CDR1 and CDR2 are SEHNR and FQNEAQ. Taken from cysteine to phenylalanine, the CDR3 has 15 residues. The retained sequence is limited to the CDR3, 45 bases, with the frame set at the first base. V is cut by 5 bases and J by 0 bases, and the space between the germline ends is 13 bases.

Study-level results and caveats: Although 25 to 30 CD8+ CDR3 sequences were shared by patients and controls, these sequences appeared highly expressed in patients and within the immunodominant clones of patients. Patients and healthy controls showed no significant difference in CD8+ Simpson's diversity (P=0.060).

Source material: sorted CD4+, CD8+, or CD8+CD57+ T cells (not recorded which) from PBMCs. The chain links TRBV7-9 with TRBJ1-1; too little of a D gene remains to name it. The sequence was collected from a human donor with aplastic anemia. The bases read TGTGCCAGCAGCCCCAGTACGGGGATGAACACTGAAGCTTTCTTT. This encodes CASSPSTGMNTEAFF.